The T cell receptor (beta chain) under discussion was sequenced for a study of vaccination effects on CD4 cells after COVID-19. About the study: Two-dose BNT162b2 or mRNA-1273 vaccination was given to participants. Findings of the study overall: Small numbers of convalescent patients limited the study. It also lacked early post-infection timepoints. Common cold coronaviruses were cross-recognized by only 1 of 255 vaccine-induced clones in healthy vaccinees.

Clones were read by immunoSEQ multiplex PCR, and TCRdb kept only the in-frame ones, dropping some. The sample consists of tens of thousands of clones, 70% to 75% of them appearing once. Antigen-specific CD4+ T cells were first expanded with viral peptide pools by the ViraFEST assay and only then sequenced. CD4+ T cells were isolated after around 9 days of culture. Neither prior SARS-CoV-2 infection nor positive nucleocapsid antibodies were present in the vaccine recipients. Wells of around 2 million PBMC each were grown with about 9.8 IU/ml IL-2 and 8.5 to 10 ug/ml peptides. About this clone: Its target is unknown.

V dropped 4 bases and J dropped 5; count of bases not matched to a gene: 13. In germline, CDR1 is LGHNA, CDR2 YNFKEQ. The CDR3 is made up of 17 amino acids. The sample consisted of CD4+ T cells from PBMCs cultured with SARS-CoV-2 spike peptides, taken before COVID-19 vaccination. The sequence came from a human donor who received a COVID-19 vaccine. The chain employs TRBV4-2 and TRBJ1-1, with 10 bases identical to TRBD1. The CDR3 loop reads CASSPRTGGDLGTEAFF. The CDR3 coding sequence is TGTGCCAGCAGCCCCCGGACAGGGGGTGATCTGGGGACTGAAGCTTTCTTT.